The sequence of this T cell receptor beta chain was determined in a study of blood T cells in healthy people across ages. Study-level points and caveats: Aged donors had fewer naive CD4+ cells and lower diversity than long-lived donors.

Donors ranged from roughly 6 to 90 years old and were healthy Caucasians in Russia. Primers used in a second PCR of roughly 6 to 12 cycles were a sample-barcoded 5' primer and a J-beta primer mix. Every sample returned 2.5 million or more CDR3-containing paired-end reads. TCRdb re-called the 5' RACE reads with MiXCR, one entry per CDR3 protein. The repertoire holds about 1.1 million distinct CDR3 sequences, with 35% to 40% as singletons. The CDR3 sequence is 15 residues long. CDR1 is SGDLS and CDR2 is YYNGEE in the germline V gene. Comment on this clonotype: The antigen remains undetermined. Its ends do not fully match the called genes, so a read error is possible.

Sequenced: blood. The chain employs TRBV9 and TRBJ2-1; 7 bases align to TRBD2. With the DNA end fitting TRBJ2-7 better, the J assignment may be wrong. This TCR came from a young man in good health. This CDR3 reads CASSVLAAAYNEQYF. The CDR3 nucleotides are TGTGCCAGTAGCGTTCTAGCGGCCGCCTACAATGAGCAGTACTTC.